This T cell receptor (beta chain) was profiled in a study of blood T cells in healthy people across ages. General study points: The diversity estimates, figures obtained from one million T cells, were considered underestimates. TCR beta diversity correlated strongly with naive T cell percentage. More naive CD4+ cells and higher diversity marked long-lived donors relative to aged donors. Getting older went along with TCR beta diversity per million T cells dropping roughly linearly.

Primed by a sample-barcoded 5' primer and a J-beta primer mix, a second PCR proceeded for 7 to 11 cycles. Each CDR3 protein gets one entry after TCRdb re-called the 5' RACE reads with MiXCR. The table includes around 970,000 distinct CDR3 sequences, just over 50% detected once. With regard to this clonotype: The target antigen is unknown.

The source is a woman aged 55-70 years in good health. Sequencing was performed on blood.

The CDR3 nucleotides are TGTGCCAGCAGCAACCTGGGGGGAAGCACAGATACGCAGTATTTT. This codes for CASSNLGGSTDTQYF. The chain employs TRBV12-3 or TRBV12-4 and TRBJ2-3; maybe TRBD2 (6 bases). Trimming took 6 bases from V and 0 from J, leaving 13 bases between them. This CDR3 region has 15 residues.